A selection of T cell receptor beta chains follows, all from one sample in a study of shared clonotypes between healthy human individuals. TCRdb's copy holds only in-frame clones and misses some; the assay was immunoSEQ multiplex PCR. The sample includes approximately 740,000 clones, 80% to 95% seen only once; the top ten take under 30%. Sequenced: naive CD8+ T cells sorted from blood. Receptors originate from a young man in good health. CDR3s include the opening cysteine and the closing phenylalanine or tryptophan. A D gene is named only where the DNA matches it firmly. Clone size is stated in some rows and not others, as once, few, many or a class when expanded.

J | D | size | V | DNA | CDR3
TRBJ2-5 | TRBD1 | . | TRBV7-9 | TGTGCCAGCAGGCAACTGGGACAGCAAGAGACCCAGTACTTC | CASRQLGQQETQYF
TRBJ2-2 | TRBD1 | . | TRBV7-6 | TGTGCCAGCAGCTTATCATTCACAGGGGTTACCGGGGAGCTGTTTTTT | CASSLSFTGVTGELFF
TRBJ1-1 | . | . | TRBV6-5 | TGTGCCAGCAGTTACCAGAATACTGAAGCTTTCTTT | CASSYQNTEAFF
TRBJ2-3 | TRBD2 | . | TRBV7-3 | TGTGCCAGCAGCTTATGGACGGGAGGGGTCACAGATACGCAGTATTTT | CASSLWTGGVTDTQYF
TRBJ1-1 | . | once | TRBV19 | TGTGCCAGTAGCCCTGGACCCCCGAACACTGAAGCTTTCTTT | CASSPGPPNTEAFF
TRBJ2-1 | TRBD2 | . | TRBV5-5 | TGTGCCAGCAGCCAACGGACTAGCGATGAGCAGTTCTTC | CASSQRTSDEQFF
TRBJ2-7 | . | . | TRBV10-2 | TGCGCCAGCAGTGAAGGGGGGGGATACGAGCAGTACTTC | CASSEGGGYEQYF
TRBJ1-1 | . | . | TRBV29-1 | TGCAGCGTTGTTTGGGGAAGCACTGAAGCTTTCTTT | CSVVWGSTEAFF
TRBJ2-5 | TRBD2 | . | TRBV6-5 | TGTGCCAGCAGTAAACTACTAGCGGGAGCGGAGACCCAGTACTTC | CASSKLLAGAETQYF
TRBJ2-7 | . | . | TRBV19 | TGTGCCAGTAGTATGTCCCGGGACTCCATCTACGAGCAGTACTTC | CASSMSRDSIYEQYF
TRBJ2-2 | . | few | TRBV28 | TGTGCCAGCAGACTCCCTTTAGACACCGGGGAGCTGTTTTTT | CASRLPLDTGELFF
TRBJ1-5 | TRBD1 | . | TRBV7-9 | TGTGCCAGCAGCTTCCGGGACAGGGAATCGGATCAGCCCCAGCATTTT | CASSFRDRESDQPQHF
TRBJ1-1 | TRBD1 | . | TRBV15 | TGTGCCACCAAAATGAGTCAGGGGGCGCCGAACACTGAAGCTTTCTTT | CATKMSQGAPNTEAFF
TRBJ2-2 | . | . | TRBV11-3 | TGTGCCAGCGGATTAAGTTGGGGAGGCCCGAACACCGGGGAGCTGTTTTTT | CASGLSWGGPNTGELFF
TRBJ2-7 | TRBD1 | once | TRBV4-1 | TGCGCCAGCAGCCAAGAGGGGACAGCGTTGGGCACTTACGAGCAGTACTTC | CASSQEGTALGTYEQYF
TRBJ2-2 | TRBD1 | many | TRBV6-4 | TGTGCCAGCAGTGCGGGACAGAGCAACACCGGGGAGCTGTTTTTT | CASSAGQSNTGELFF
TRBJ2-1 | TRBD1 | . | TRBV23-1 | TGCGCCAGCAGTCTTGACAGGGCTTCGGGGCTTCATTGGACATACAATGAGCAGTTCTTC | CASSLDRASGLHWTYNEQFF
TRBJ2-7 | . | . | TRBV7-6 | TGTGCCAGCAGCTCCTACCTTGGGGGTCGACCGGGTTTATACGAGCAGTACTTC | CASSSYLGGRPGLYEQYF
TRBJ2-7 | . | . | TRBV4-3 | TGCGCCAGCAGCCCAAATACAGGCTACGAGCAGTACTTC | CASSPNTGYEQYF
TRBJ2-1 | TRBD1 | few | TRBV11-3 | TGTGCCAGCAGCCCATACGGGACAGGGAGAGATGAGCAGTTCTTC | CASSPYGTGRDEQFF
TRBJ2-7 | TRBD1 | . | TRBV5-4 | TGTGCCAGCAGCTTCGAACCAGGGGGCATGTACGAGCAGTACTTC | CASSFEPGGMYEQYF
TRBJ1-1 | TRBD1 | . | TRBV11-2 | TGTGCCAGCAGCTTAGTCTCGCAGGGGGAGGCTGAAGCTTTCTTT | CASSLVSQGEAEAFF
TRBJ2-2 | . | . | TRBV9 | TGTGCCAGCAGCCTCCCCCAGGCCGGGGAGCTGTTTTTT | CASSLPQAGELFF
TRBJ1-2 | . | . | TRBV19 | TGTGCCAGTAGTGAGGGGCAGAACTATGGCTACACCTTC | CASSEGQNYGYTF
TRBJ2-7 | . | once | TRBV5-1 | TGCGCCAGCAGCTACGGACGGGGCTCCTACGAGCAGTACTTC | CASSYGRGSYEQYF
TRBJ2-7 | TRBD2 | once | TRBV27 | TGTGCCAGCAGTTTGTGGAGCGGGAGTACCGAGCAGTACTTC | CASSLWSGSTEQYF
TRBJ2-2 | . | . | TRBV12-5 | TGTGCTAGTGGTTTTTTAGGTCCGAACACCGGGGAGCTGTTTTTT | CASGFLGPNTGELFF
TRBJ2-5 | . | . | TRBV15 | TGTGCCACCACCGAAAGGATCGGAGAGACCCAGTACTTC | CATTERIGETQYF
TRBJ2-7 | . | . | TRBV11-2 | TGTGCCAGCAGCTTACCCTCAGCCCACGAGCAGTACTTC | CASSLPSAHEQYF